This T cell receptor (beta chain) was recorded in a study of early T cells in non-severe SARS-CoV-2 infection. Study overall: Alpha and beta chains were unpaired, from unsorted whole-blood bulk RNA. The study's findings and limits: VDJdb-based matching was biased toward anti-spike CD8 responses and missed private and CD4 specificities.

cDNA molecules, individually, were tagged with unique molecular identifiers. TCRdb analysed the 5' RACE reads with MiXCR anew, one entry per CDR3 protein. The table includes some 28,000 distinct CDR3 sequences, approximately 4.3% detected once. Germline V lookup: CDR1 SNHLY, CDR2 FYNNEI. The CDR3 has 15 residues. V trimming: 2 bases; J trimming: 5 bases; junction bases outside the gene matches: 7. This clonotype was seen many times. Its antigen is unidentified. This chain links TRBV2 with TRBJ2-7; 9 bases align to TRBD1. The receptor's source is an adult who was a healthcare worker with PCR-confirmed SARS-CoV-2 infection or an uninfected control (not recorded which). The sequencing sample was made of whole blood. The CDR3 sequence: CASSERRTGVHEQYF. CDR3 sequence (DNA): TGTGCCAGCAGTGAAAGGCGGACAGGGGTCCACGAGCAGTACTTC.